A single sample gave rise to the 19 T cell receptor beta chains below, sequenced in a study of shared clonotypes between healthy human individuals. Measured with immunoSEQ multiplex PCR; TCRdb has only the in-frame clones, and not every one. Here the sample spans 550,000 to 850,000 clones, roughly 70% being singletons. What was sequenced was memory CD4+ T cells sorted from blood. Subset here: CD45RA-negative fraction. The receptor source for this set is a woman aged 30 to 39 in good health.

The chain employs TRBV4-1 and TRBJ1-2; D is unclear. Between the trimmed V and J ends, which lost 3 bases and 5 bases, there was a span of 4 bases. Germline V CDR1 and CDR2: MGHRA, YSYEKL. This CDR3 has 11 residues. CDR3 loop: CASSQNYGYTF. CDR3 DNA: TGCGCCAGCAGCCAGAATTATGGCTACACCTTC.

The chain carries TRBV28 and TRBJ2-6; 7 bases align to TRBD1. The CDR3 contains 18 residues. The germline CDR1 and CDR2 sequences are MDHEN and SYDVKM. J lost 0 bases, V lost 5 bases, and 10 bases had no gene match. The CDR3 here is CASSPVPGQSSGANVLTF. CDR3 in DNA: TGTGCCAGCAGTCCTGTACCGGGACAGAGCTCTGGGGCCAACGTCCTGACTTTC.

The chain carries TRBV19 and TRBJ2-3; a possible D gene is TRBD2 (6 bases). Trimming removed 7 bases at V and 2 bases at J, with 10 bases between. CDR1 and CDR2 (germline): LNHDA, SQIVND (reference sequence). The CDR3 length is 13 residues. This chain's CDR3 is CASNRGYTDTQYF. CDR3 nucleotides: TGTGCCAGTAATCGGGGGTACACAGATACGCAGTATTTT.

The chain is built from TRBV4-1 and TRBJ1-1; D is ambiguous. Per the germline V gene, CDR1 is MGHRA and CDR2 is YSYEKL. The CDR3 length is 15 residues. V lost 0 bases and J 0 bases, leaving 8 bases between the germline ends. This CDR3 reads CASSQEPAMNTEAFF. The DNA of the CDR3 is TGCGCCAGCAGCCAAGAACCAGCAATGAACACTGAAGCTTTCTTT.

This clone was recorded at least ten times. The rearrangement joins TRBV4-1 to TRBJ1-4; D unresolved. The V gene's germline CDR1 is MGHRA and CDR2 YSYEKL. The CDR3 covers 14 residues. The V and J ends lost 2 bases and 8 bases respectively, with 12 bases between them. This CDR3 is CASSQSLGREKLFF. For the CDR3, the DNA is TGCGCCAGCAGCCAAAGCCTGGGCCGGGAAAAACTGTTTTTT.

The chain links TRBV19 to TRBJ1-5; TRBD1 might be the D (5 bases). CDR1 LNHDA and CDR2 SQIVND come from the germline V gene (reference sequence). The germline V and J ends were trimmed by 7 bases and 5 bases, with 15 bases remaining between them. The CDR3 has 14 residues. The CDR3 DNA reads TGTGCCAGTAAGCCAGGGACGCCCTATCAGCCCCAGCATTTT. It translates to CASKPGTPYQPQHF.

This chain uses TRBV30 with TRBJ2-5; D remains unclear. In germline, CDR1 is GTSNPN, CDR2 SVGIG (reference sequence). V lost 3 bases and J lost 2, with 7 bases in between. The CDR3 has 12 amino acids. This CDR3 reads CAWSPSQETQYF. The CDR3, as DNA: TGTGCCTGGAGCCCCTCTCAAGAGACCCAGTACTTC. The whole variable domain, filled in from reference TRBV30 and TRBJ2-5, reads SQTIHQWPATLVQPVGSPLSLECTVEGTSNPNLYWYRQAAGRGLQLLFYSVGIGQISSEVPQNLSASRPQDRQFILSSKKLLLSDSGFYLCAWSPSQETQYFGPGTRLLVL.

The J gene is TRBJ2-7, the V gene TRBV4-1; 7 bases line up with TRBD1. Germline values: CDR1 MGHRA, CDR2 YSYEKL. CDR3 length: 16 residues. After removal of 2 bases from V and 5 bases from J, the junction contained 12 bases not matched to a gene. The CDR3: CASSQIKGARFNEQYF. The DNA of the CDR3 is TGCGCCAGCAGCCAAATTAAGGGGGCGCGATTTAACGAGCAGTACTTC.

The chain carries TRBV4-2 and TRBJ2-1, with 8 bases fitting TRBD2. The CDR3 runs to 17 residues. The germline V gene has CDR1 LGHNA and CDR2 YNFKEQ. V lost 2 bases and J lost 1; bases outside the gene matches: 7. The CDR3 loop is CASSQHPAGASYNEQFF. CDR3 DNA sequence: TGTGCCAGCAGCCAACACCCAGCGGGAGCTTCCTACAATGAGCAGTTCTTC.

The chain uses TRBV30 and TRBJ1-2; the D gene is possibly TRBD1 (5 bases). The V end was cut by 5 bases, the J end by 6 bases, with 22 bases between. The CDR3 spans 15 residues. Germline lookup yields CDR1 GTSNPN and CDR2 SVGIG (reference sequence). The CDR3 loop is CAWGKGTAETHGYTF. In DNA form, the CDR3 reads TGTGCCTGGGGGAAAGGGACGGCCGAAACCCATGGCTACACCTTC.

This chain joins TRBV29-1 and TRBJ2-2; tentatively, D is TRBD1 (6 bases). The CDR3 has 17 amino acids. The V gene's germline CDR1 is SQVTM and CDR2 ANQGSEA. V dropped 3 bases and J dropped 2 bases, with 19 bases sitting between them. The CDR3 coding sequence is TGCAGCGTTGACTCCGGGACATCTGCGATAAACACCGGGGAGCTGTTTTTT. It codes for CSVDSGTSAINTGELFF.

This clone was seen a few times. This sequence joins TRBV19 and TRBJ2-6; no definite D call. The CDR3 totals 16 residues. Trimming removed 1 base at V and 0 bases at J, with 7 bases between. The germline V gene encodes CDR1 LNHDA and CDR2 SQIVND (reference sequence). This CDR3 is CASSIVLSSGANVLTF. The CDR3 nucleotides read TGTGCCAGTAGTATAGTACTAAGCTCTGGGGCCAACGTCCTGACTTTC. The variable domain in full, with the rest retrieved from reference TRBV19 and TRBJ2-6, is DGGITQSPKYLFRKEGQNVTLSCEQNLNHDAMYWYRQDPGQGLRLIYYSQIVNDFQKGDIAEGYSVSREKKESFPLTVTSAQKNPTAFYLCASSIVLSSGANVLTFGAGSRLTVL.

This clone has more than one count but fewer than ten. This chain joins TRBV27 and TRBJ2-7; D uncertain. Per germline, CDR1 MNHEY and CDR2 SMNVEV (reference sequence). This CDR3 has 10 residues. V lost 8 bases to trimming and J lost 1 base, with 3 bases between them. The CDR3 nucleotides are TGTGCCAGCGCTTCCTACGAGCAGTACTTC. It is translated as CASASYEQYF.

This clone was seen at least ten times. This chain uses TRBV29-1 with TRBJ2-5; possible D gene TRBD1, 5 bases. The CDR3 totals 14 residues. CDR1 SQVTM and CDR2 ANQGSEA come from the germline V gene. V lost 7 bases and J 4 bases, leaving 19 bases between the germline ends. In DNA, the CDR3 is TGCAGCGCTGCAGGCAGTGGGGCCCGAGAGACCCAGTACTTC. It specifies CSAAGSGARETQYF.

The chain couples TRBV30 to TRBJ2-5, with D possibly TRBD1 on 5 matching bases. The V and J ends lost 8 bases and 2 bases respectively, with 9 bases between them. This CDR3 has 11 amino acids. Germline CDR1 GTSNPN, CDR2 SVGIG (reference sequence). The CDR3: CALRTQETQYF. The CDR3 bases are TGTGCCCTAAGGACACAAGAGACCCAGTACTTC.

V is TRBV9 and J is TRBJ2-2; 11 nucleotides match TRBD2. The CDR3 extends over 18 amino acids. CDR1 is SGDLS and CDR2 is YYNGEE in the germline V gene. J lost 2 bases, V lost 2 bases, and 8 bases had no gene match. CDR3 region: CASSVAGGLAVNTGELFF. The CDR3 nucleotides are TGTGCCAGCAGCGTCGCCGGGGGACTAGCGGTTAACACCGGGGAGCTGTTTTTT.

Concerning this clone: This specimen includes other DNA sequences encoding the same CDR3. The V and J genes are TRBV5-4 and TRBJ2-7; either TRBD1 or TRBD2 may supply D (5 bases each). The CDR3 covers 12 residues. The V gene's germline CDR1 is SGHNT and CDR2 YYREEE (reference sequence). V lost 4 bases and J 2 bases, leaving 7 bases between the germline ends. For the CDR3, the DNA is TGTGCCAGCAGCCGAGGGGCCTACGAGCAGTACTTC. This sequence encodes CASSRGAYEQYF.

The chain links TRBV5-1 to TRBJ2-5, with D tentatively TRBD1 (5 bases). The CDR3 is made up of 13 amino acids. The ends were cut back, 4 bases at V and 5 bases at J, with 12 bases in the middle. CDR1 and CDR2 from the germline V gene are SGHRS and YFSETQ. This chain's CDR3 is CASSRQTEETQYF. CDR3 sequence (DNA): TGCGCCAGCAGCCGACAGACGGAGGAGACCCAGTACTTC.

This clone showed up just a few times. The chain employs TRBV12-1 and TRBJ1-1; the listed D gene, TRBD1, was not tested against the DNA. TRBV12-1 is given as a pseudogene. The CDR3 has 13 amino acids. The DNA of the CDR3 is TGTGCCAGGTTGACAGGGGAGAACACTGAAGCTTTCTTT. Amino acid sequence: CARLTGENTEAFF.